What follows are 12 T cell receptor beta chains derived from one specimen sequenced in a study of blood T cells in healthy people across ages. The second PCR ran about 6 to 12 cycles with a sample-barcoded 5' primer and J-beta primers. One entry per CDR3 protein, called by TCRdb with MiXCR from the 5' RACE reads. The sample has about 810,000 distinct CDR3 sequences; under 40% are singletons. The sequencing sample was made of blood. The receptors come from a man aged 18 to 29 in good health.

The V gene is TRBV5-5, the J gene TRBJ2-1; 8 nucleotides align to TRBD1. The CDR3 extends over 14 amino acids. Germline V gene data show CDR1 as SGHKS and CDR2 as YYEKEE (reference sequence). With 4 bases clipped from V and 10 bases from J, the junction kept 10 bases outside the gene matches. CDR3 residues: CASSPGQGGYEQFF. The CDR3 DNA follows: TGTGCCAGCAGCCCCGGACAGGGAGGATACGAGCAGTTCTTC.

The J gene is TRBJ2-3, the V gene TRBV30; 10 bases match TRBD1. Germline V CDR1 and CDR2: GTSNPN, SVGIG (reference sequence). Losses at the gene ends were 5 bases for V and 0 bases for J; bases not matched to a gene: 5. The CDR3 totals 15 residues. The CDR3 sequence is CAWGWTGGSTDTQYF. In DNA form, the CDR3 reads TGTGCCTGGGGATGGACAGGGGGTAGCACAGATACGCAGTATTTT.

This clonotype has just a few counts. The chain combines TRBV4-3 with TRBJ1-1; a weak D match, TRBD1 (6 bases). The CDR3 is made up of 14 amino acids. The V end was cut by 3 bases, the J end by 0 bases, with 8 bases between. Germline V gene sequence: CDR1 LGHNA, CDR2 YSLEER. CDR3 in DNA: TGCGCCAGCAGCCACGGGACACTGAACACTGAAGCTTTCTTT. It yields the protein CASSHGTLNTEAFF.

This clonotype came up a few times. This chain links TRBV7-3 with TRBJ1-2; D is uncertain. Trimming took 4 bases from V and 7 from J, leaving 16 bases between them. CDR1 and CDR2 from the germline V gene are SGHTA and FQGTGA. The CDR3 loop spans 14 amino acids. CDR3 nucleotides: TGTGCCAGCAGCTCGGACGGAGCCCGATCTGGCTACACCTTC. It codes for CASSSDGARSGYTF.

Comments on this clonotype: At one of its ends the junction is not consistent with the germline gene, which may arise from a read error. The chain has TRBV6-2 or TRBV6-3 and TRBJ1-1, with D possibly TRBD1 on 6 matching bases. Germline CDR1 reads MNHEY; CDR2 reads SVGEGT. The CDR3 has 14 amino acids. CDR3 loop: CASSNRVLNTEAFF. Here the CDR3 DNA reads TGCGCCAGCAGTAACAGGGTCTTGAACACTGAAGCTTTCTTT.

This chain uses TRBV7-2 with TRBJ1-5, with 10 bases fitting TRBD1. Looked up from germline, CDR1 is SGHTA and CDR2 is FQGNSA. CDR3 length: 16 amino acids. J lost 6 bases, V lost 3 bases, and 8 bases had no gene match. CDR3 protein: CASSFTGTGAFQPQHF. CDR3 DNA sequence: TGTGCCAGCAGCTTTACCGGGACAGGGGCTTTTCAGCCCCAGCATTTT. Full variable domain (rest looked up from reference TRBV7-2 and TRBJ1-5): GAGVSQSPSNKVTEKGKDVELRCDPISGHTALYWYRQSLGQGLEFLIYFQGNSAPDKSGLPSDRFSAERTGGSVSTLTIQRTQQEDSAVYLCASSFTGTGAFQPQHFGDGTRLSIL.

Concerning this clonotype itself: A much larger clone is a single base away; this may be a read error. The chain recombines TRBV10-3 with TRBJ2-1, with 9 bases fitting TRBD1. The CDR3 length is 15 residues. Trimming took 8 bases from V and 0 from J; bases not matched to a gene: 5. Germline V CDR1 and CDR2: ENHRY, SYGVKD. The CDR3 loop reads CAIDTGGPSYNEQFF. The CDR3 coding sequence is TGTGCCATCGACACAGGGGGCCCCTCCTACAATGAGCAGTTCTTC.

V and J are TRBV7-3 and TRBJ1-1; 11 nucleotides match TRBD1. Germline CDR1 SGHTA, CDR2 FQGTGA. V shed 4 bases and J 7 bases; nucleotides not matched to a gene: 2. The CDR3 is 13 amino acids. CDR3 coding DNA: TGTGCCAGCAGCTCGGGACAGGGGGGTGAAGCTTTCTTT. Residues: CASSSGQGGEAFF.

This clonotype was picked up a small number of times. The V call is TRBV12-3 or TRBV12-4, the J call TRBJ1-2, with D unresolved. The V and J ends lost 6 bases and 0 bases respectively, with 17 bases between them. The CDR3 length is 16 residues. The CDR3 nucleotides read TGTGCCAGCAGCCCCTTCCCGGACGGTTCTAACTATGGCTACACCTTC. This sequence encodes CASSPFPDGSNYGYTF.

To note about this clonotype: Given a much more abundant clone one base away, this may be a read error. In DNA form, the CDR3 reads TGTGCCACCAGCAGAGATAATCGGGACTGGGGGTACCAAGAGACCCAGTTCTTC. The encoded protein is CATSRDNRDWGYQETQFF. This chain links TRBV15 with TRBJ2-1; possibly TRBD2 for D (6 bases). The germline V gene encodes CDR1 LNHNV and CDR2 YYDKDF (reference sequence). The germline V and J ends were trimmed by 0 bases and 13 bases, with 28 bases remaining between them. The CDR3 is 18 amino acids.

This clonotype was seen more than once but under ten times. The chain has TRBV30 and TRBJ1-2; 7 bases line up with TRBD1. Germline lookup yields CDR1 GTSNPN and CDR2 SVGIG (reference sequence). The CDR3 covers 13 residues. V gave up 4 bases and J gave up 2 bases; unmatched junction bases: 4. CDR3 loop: CAWTQQGNYGYTF. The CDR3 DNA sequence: TGTGCCTGGACTCAACAGGGGAACTATGGCTACACCTTC.

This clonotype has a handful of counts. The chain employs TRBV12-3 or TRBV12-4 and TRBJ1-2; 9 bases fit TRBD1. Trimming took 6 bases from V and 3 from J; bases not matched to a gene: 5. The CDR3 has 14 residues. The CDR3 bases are TGTGCCAGCAGGGCCCGACAGGGGGACTATGGCTACACCTTC. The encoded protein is CASRARQGDYGYTF.